A single sample gave rise to the 19 T cell receptor beta chains below, sequenced in a study of lymphopenia after photon versus proton radiotherapy. The data were produced by immunoSEQ multiplex PCR, yet TCRdb's version contains in-frame clones alone and is incomplete. The sample has approximately 45,000 clones, approximately 83% seen once; the top ten hold 2.2%. The source was peripheral blood, collected from a patient treated with photon-based radiotherapy. Every receptor here comes from a man in his forties with gastric cancer.

The CDR3 DNA follows: TGCAGCGTTGAACGGCCTAGCGGAGAGACCCAGTACTTC. Translated: CSVERPSGETQYF. The genes are TRBV29-1 and TRBJ2-5; the match to TRBD2 covers 7 bases. Germline CDR1 SQVTM, CDR2 ANQGSEA. Losses at the gene ends were 2 bases for V and 4 bases for J; bases not matched to a gene: 4. CDR3 length: 13 residues.

CDR3 region: CASGSPTVGKLFF. In DNA form, the CDR3 reads TGTGCCAGCGGATCCCCCACGGTGGGAAAACTGTTTTTT. This sequence joins TRBV7-2 and TRBJ1-4; the D is unclear. CDR1 and CDR2 from the germline V gene are SGHTA and FQGNSA. The CDR3 loop spans 13 amino acids. V lost 8 bases and J 10 bases, leaving 17 bases between the germline ends.

The chain uses TRBV6-1 and TRBJ1-4; weak D call: TRBD1 (5 bases). Between the trimmed V and J ends, which lost 3 bases and 3 bases, there was a span of 11 bases. The germline CDR1 and CDR2 sequences are MNHNS and SASEGT. The CDR3 loop spans 15 amino acids. CDR3 coding DNA: TGTGCCAGCAGTGACAAGGGACTAGCTAATGAAAAACTGTTTTTT. Residues: CASSDKGLANEKLFF.

This clone was detected a few times. The gene calls are TRBV6-4 and TRBJ2-3; D might be TRBD1 (8 bases). Trimming took off 0 bases at V and 4 bases at J, with 17 bases between the two ends. CDR3 length equals 17 residues. Germline V gene data show CDR1 as MRHNA and CDR2 as SNTAGT. The CDR3 DNA reads as TGTGCCAGCAGTGACTCGACCCAACAGGGGGGGGCAGATACGCAGTATTTT. It specifies CASSDSTQQGGADTQYF.

This clone has just one count. The chain combines TRBV5-6 with TRBJ1-1; 8 nucleotides match TRBD1. Germline CDR1 is SGHDT and CDR2 is YYEEEE. The CDR3 totals 14 residues. The J segment lost 7 bases and the V segment lost 0 bases, leaving 5 bases of the junction unmatched. Written as DNA, the CDR3 is TGTGCCAGCAGCTTGGACAGGGGGTTTGGTGAAGCTTTCTTT. Its protein is CASSLDRGFGEAFF.

In regard to this clone: The same CDR3 is also encoded by other DNA sequences in this sample. The CDR3, as DNA: TGTGCCAGCAGCTTTCTGTTCGGGGGGCGTCAAGAGACCCAGTACTTC. This encodes CASSFLFGGRQETQYF. The genes are TRBV7-2 and TRBJ2-5, with D perhaps TRBD2 (7 bases). Germline CDR1 and CDR2: SGHTA and FQGNSA. CDR3 size: 16 residues. The V end was cut by 3 bases, the J end by 2 bases, with 16 bases between.

V usage is TRBV9 and J usage is TRBJ1-4; D gene unclear. Trimming shortened V by 0 bases and J by 7 bases, and 10 bases separated the two germline ends. This CDR3 is built from 14 residues. Germline-derived CDR1 and CDR2 are SGDLS and YYNGEE. In DNA form, the CDR3 reads TGTGCCAGCAGCGTAGGGGTGTACGGTGAAAAACTGTTTTTT. This codes for CASSVGVYGEKLFF. The entire variable domain, with the rest obtained from reference TRBV9 and TRBJ1-4, is as follows: DSGVTQTPKHLITATGQRVTLRCSPRSGDLSVYWYQQSLDQGLQFLIQYYNGEERAKGNILERFSAQQFPDLHSELNLSSLELGDSALYFCASSVGVYGEKLFFGSGTQLSVL.

The chain joins TRBV11-1 to TRBJ1-1, with TRBD1 identical over 8 bases. The CDR3 is 15 residues long. The germline gives CDR1 SGHAT, CDR2 FQDESV (reference sequence). V gave up 5 bases and J gave up 3 bases; unmatched junction bases: 8. This chain's CDR3 is CASSPNQGAHTEAFF. The DNA for the CDR3 is TGTGCCAGCAGCCCAAATCAGGGGGCCCACACTGAAGCTTTCTTT.

The V call is TRBV5-4, the J call TRBJ1-4; 9 bases agree with TRBD1. The CDR3 loop spans 15 amino acids. The V and J ends lost 4 bases and 4 bases, in that order; junction bases with no gene match: 5. CDR1 is SGHNT and CDR2 is YYREEE in the germline V gene (reference sequence). The CDR3 region is CASSPTTGGNEKLFF. DNA of the CDR3: TGTGCCAGCAGCCCGACGACAGGGGGTAATGAAAAACTGTTTTTT.

The genes are TRBV10-3 and TRBJ1-2, with a possible D match to TRBD1 (5 bases). V lost 8 bases, J lost 6 bases, and 13 bases lay in between. CDR1 and CDR2 from the germline V gene are ENHRY and SYGVKD. The length of the CDR3 is 12 residues. CDR3 bases: TGTGCCATCTGGGGTCAGGGAGATGGCTACACCTTC. It codes for CAIWGQGDGYTF.

The chain joins TRBV7-2 to TRBJ1-2; D may be TRBD1 (5 bases). CDR1 SGHTA and CDR2 FQGNSA come from the germline V gene. The CDR3 contains 15 residues. Between the trimmed V and J ends, which lost 5 bases and 6 bases, there was a span of 19 bases. CDR3 residues: CASSTPAGSLHGYTF. Written as DNA, the CDR3 is TGTGCCAGCAGCACCCCGGCAGGGTCGCTACATGGCTACACCTTC.

The V and J genes are TRBV5-1 and TRBJ2-7; possibly TRBD1 or TRBD2 for D (5 bases each). The ends were cut back, 3 bases at V and 4 bases at J, with 14 bases in the middle. The length of the CDR3 is 14 residues. CDR1 and CDR2 from the germline V gene are SGHRS and YFSETQ. The CDR3 reads CASSSIGGEYEQYF. The CDR3 region has the DNA TGCGCCAGCAGCTCGATTGGGGGAGAGTACGAGCAGTACTTC. Drawing the rest from reference TRBV5-1 and TRBJ2-7, the complete variable domain is KAGVTQTPRYLIKTRGQQVTLSCSPISGHRSVSWYQQTPGQGLQFLFEYFSETQRNKGNFPGRFSGRQFSNSRSEMNVSTLELGDSALYLCASSSIGGEYEQYFGPGTRLTVT.

This clone was counted a single time. The chain couples TRBV18 to TRBJ1-2, with 7 bases identical to TRBD1. After removal of 5 bases from V and 3 bases from J, the junction contained 9 bases not matched to a gene. The CDR3 loop spans 15 amino acids. Looked up from germline, CDR1 is KGHSH and CDR2 is LQKENI. The DNA for the CDR3 is TGTGCCAGCTCATCTGACAGGGTCTTTTACTATGGCTACACCTTC. It codes for CASSSDRVFYYGYTF.

The rearrangement links TRBV6-5 to TRBJ1-2; D might be TRBD1 (6 bases). This CDR3 comprises 15 residues. Germline CDR1 is MNHEY and CDR2 is SVGAGI. Trimming cost V 4 bases and J 2 bases, with 14 bases left between them. The CDR3 protein is CASSFGTKSNYGYTF. The CDR3 region has the DNA TGTGCCAGCAGTTTCGGGACAAAGAGCAACTATGGCTACACCTTC.

The gene calls are TRBV18 and TRBJ1-6; tentative D call: TRBD1 (5 bases). The V gene lost 8 bases and the J gene lost 9 bases, with 17 bases spanning the gap. This CDR3 is built from 14 residues. Germline loops: CDR1 KGHSH, CDR2 LQKENI. CDR3 DNA: TGTGCCAGCGGCCCGGGACCGATCGCTTCACCCCTCCACTTT. This codes for CASGPGPIASPLHF.

The chain is built from TRBV27 and TRBJ2-1, with D perhaps TRBD2 (6 bases). Per the germline V gene, CDR1 is MNHEY and CDR2 is SMNVEV (reference sequence). The CDR3 loop spans 13 amino acids. V was trimmed by 2 bases and J by 10 bases, leaving 12 bases between them. As DNA, the CDR3 is TGTGCCAGCAGTTTAAGTTGGAGGGGCGAGCAGTTCTTC. Protein: CASSLSWRGEQFF.

J is TRBJ1-1 and V is TRBV9, with TRBD1 matching over 8 bases. V was clipped by 3 bases and J by 6 bases; unmatched bases: 4. This CDR3 is 13 amino acids long. CDR1 and CDR2 (germline): SGDLS, YYNGEE. This chain's CDR3 is CASSAGQASEAFF. The DNA for the CDR3 is TGTGCCAGCAGCGCGGGACAGGCGTCTGAAGCTTTCTTT.

This CDR3 is CASSIEGYEQYF. The CDR3 nucleotides read TGTGCCAGTAGTATTGAGGGTTACGAGCAGTACTTC. The genes are TRBV19 and TRBJ2-7; weak D call: TRBD2 (5 bases). CDR1 and CDR2 from the germline V gene are LNHDA and SQIVND (reference sequence). V dropped 3 bases and J dropped 4 bases, with 7 bases sitting between them. The CDR3 spans 12 residues.

The chain recombines TRBV27 with TRBJ2-7, with 8 bases that match TRBD1. The CDR3 contains 14 residues. The germline V gene encodes CDR1 MNHEY and CDR2 SMNVEV (reference sequence). With V trimmed by 2 bases and J by 4 bases, 4 bases remained unmatched. The CDR3 DNA follows: TGTGCCAGCAGTTTAGGGCAGGGGGCATACGAGCAGTACTTC. It yields the protein CASSLGQGAYEQYF.